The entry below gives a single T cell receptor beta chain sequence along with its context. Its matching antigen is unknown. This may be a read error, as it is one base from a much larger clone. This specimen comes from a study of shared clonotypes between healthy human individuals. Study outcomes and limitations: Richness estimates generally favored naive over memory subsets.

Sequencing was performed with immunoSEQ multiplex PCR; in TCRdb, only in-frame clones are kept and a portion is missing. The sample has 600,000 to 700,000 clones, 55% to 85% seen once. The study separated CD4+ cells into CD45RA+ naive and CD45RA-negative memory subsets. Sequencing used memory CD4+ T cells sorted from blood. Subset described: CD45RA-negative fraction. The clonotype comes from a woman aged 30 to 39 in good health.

CDR3 sequence: CASSQSSLGDEQYF. For the CDR3, the DNA is TGCGCCAGCAGCCAATCCTCCTTGGGGGACGAGCAGTACTTC. This chain uses TRBV4-3 with TRBJ2-7, with D perhaps assigned TRBD1 or TRBD2 (5 bases each). Germline V gene lookup returns CDR1 LGHNA and CDR2 YSLEER. V was shortened by 2 bases and J by 5 bases, with 13 bases between the two germline ends. This CDR3 has 14 residues.